This T cell receptor (beta chain) derives from a study of T cells in Graves' hyperthyroidism and ophthalmopathy. This clonotype was counted at least ten times. CDR1 is SGHVS, CDR2 FQNEAQ, per germline. CDR3 length: 14 amino acids. V was shortened by 5 bases and J by 6 bases, with 13 bases between the two germline ends. RNA transcripts gave rise to amplified TCR beta CDR3 regions. HTBI primers were employed in a first-round RT-PCR of the TCR CDR3. TCRdb reprocessed the multiplex PCR reads via MiXCR and lists one record per CDR3 protein. The data show 610,000 or so distinct CDR3 sequences, with around 46% seen just once and roughly 8.2% held by the top ten.

The chain links TRBV7-8 to TRBJ2-2, with D perhaps TRBD1 (5 bases). The receptor was isolated from a woman younger than 35 with Graves' hyperthyroidism. Sequences were obtained from peripheral blood or thyroid tissue (not recorded which). CDR3 loop: CASSTKTVAGELFF. The DNA for the CDR3 is TGTGCCAGCAGCACCAAGACAGTAGCCGGGGAGCTGTTTTTT.